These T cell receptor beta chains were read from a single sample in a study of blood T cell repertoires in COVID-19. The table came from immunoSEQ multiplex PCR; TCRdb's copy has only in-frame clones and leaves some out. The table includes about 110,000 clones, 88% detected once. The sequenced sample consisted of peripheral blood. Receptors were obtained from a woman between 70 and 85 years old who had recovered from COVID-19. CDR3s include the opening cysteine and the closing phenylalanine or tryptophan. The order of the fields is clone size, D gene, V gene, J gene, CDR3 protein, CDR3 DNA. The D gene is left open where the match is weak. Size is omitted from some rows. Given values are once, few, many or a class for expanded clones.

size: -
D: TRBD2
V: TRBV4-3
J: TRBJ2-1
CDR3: CASSQERAGGPQFF
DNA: TGCGCCAGCAGCCAAGAAAGGGCGGGAGGTCCCCAGTTCTTC

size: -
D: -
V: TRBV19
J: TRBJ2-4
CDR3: CASSIQGRAKNIQYF
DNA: TGTGCCAGTAGTATACAGGGGAGAGCCAAAAACATTCAGTACTTC

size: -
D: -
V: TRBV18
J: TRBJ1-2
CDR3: CASSSRTVANYGYTF
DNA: TGTGCCAGCTCATCCCGGACAGTAGCTAACTATGGCTACACCTTC

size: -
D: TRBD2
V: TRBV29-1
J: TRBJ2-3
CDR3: CSVEGLAGGPGTDTQYF
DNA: TGCAGCGTTGAAGGACTAGCGGGGGGGCCTGGTACAGATACGCAGTATTTT

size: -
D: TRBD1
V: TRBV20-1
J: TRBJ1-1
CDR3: CSARGGDEAFF
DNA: TGCAGTGCCAGAGGGGGCGACGAAGCTTTCTTT

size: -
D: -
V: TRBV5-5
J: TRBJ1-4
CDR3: CASSFPSEPGRRRSNEKLFF
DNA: TGTGCCAGCAGCTTTCCATCGGAGCCGGGCCGACGGAGGAGTAATGAAAAACTGTTTTTT

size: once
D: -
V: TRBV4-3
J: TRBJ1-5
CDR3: CASSQGVGKGGNQPQHF
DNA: TGCGCCAGCAGCCAAGGCGTGGGTAAAGGGGGCAATCAGCCCCAGCATTTT

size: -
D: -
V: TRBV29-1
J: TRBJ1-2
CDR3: CSVGQGPYYGYTF
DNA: TGCAGCGTTGGCCAGGGGCCCTACTATGGCTACACCTTC

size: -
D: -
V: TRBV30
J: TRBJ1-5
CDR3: CAITGPGGQPQHF
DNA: TGTGCTATCACAGGCCCGGGGGGCCAGCCCCAGCATTTT

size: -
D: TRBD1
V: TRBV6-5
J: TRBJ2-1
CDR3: CATRGQAYNEQFF
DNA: TGTGCCACCAGAGGACAGGCCTACAATGAGCAGTTCTTC

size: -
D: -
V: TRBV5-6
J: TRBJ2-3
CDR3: CASSLALASDTQYF
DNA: TGTGCCAGCAGCTTGGCCTTAGCCTCAGATACGCAGTATTTT

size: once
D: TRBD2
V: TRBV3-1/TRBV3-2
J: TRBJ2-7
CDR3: CASSQETGGTYEQYF
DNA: TGTGCCAGCAGCCAAGAGACGGGGGGGACGTACGAGCAGTACTTC

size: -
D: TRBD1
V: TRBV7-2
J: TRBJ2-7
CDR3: CASSFHRDRGTHEQYF
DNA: TGTGCCAGCAGCTTTCACCGGGACAGGGGTACGCACGAGCAGTACTTC

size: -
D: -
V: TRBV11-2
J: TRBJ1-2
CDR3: CASSLGGTGYTF
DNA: TGTGCCAGCAGCTTAGGCGGCACTGGCTACACCTTC

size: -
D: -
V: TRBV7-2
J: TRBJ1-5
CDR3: CASSTDPGNQPQHF
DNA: TGTGCCAGCAGCACCGACCCGGGGAATCAGCCCCAGCATTTT

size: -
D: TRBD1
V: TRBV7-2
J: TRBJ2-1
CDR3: CASSLGRTGGEQFF
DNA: TGTGCCAGCAGCTTAGGGCGGACAGGAGGTGAGCAGTTCTTC

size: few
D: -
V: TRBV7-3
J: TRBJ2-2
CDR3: CASSLQGTLPLAAGELFF
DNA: TGTGCCAGCAGCTTACAAGGGACTTTACCTTTGGCTGCCGGGGAGCTGTTTTTT

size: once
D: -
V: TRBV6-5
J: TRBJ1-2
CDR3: CASSDAGGLGGYTF
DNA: TGTGCCAGCAGCGACGCGGGGGGCTTAGGTGGCTACACCTTC

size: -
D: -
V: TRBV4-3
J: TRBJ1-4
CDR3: CASSQDRGEKLFF
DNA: TGCGCCAGCAGCCAAGATCGAGGGGAAAAACTGTTTTTT

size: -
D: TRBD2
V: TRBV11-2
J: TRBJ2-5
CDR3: CASSFSLAGRETQYF
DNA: TGTGCCAGCAGCTTCTCTCTAGCGGGGCGGGAGACCCAGTACTTC